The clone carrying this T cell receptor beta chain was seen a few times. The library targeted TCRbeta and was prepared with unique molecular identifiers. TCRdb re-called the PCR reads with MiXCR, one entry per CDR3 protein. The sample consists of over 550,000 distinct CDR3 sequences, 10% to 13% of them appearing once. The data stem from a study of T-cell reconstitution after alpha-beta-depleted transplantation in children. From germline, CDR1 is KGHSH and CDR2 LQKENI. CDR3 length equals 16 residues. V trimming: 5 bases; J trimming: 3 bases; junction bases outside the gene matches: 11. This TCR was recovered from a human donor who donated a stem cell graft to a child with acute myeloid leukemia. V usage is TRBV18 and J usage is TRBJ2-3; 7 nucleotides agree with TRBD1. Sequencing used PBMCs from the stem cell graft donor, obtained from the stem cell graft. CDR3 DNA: TGTGCCAGCTCAAAGGGGGCAGGCAGGGAAACAGATACGCAGTATTTT. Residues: CASSKGAGRETDTQYF.